The 26 T cell receptor beta chains below all came from one sample that was sequenced in a study of cytomegalovirus exposure and HLA in healthy donors. The PCR contained 60 Vbeta and 13 Jbeta primers. Some clones are missing from TCRdb's copy, which holds only in-frame ones; the method was immunoSEQ multiplex PCR. Its table records around 52,000 clones. Sequencing was performed on PBMCs. These receptors came from a woman aged 50 to 65 in good health and CMV-seropositive.

The chain is built from TRBV7-6 and TRBJ2-5; D may be TRBD1 (6 bases). The last part of the DNA fits TRBJ2-7 better; the J call may be wrong. The CDR3 totals 15 residues. Germline assignment: CDR1 SGHVS and CDR2 FNYEAQ. The CDR3 nucleotides are TGTGCCAGCAGCCCCCAAAGGGACACAACCTACGAGCAGTACTTC. This translates into CASSPQRDTTYEQYF.

The chain uses TRBV25-1 and TRBJ1-2, with 7 bases aligning to TRBD1. CDR1 MGHDK and CDR2 SYGVNS come from the germline V gene. The CDR3 has 15 amino acids. Germline trimming cut 6 bases from V and 5 bases from J; bases unmatched to any gene: 12. The DNA for the CDR3 is TGTGCCAGCAGCCCCGAGGGGGCGAGGGTTTATGGCTACACCTTC. Translation gives CASSPEGARVYGYTF.

The chain joins TRBV18 to TRBJ2-7; 8 bases are a match to TRBD1. This CDR3 region has 15 residues. Trimming removed 0 bases from V and 6 bases from J; junction bases left unmatched: 7. In germline, CDR1 is KGHSH, CDR2 LQKENI. This chain's CDR3 is CASSPPTTGAGEQYF. Written as DNA, the CDR3 is TGTGCCAGCTCACCACCGACGACAGGGGCGGGCGAGCAGTACTTC. Full variable domain (remainder filled in from reference TRBV18 and TRBJ2-7): NAGVMQNPRHLVRRRGQEARLRCSPMKGHSHVYWYRQLPEEGLKFMVYLQKENIIDESGMPKERFSAEFPKEGPSILRIQQVVRGDSAAYFCASSPPTTGAGEQYFGPGTRLTVT.

The chain uses TRBV5-1 and TRBJ2-7; D perhaps matches TRBD1 (5 bases). Trimming removed 0 bases from V and 6 bases from J, with 10 bases in between. The CDR3 runs 13 residues. Per germline, CDR1 SGHRS and CDR2 YFSETQ. CDR3 protein: CASSLAGRSEQYF. The CDR3 bases are TGCGCCAGCAGCTTGGCAGGGCGTAGCGAGCAGTACTTC.

The chain employs TRBV5-8 and TRBJ1-1; a weak D match, TRBD1 (5 bases). The CDR3 contains 14 residues. Germline assignment: CDR1 SGHTS and CDR2 YDEGEE. V lost 1 base and J lost 3, with 10 bases in between. The CDR3 reads CASSLLGRHTEAFF. In nucleotides, the CDR3 is TGTGCCAGCAGCTTGCTGGGGCGGCACACTGAAGCTTTCTTT.

V gene TRBV5-6 combines with J gene TRBJ1-1; 10 bases agree with TRBD1. V lost 6 bases, J lost 5 bases, and 10 bases stayed unmatched. This CDR3 has 15 amino acids. From germline, CDR1 is SGHDT and CDR2 YYEEEE. The CDR3 DNA reads as TGTGCCAGCACCGATAGACAGGGGGCAAGGACTGAAGCTTTCTTT. It codes for CASTDRQGARTEAFF.

The J gene is TRBJ2-7, the V gene TRBV5-1; the match to TRBD2 covers 7 bases. The CDR3 spans 15 residues. The V and J ends lost 2 bases and 2 bases, in that order; junction bases with no gene match: 7. Germline loops: CDR1 SGHRS, CDR2 YFSETQ. Here the CDR3 DNA reads TGCGCCAGCAGCTTCTCTAGCGGAAGACCCTACGAGCAGTACTTC. It specifies CASSFSSGRPYEQYF.

The gene calls are TRBV21-1 and TRBJ1-5; the table's D call TRBD1 went unverified against the DNA. TRBV21-1 is a pseudogene segment. This CDR3 contains 15 residues. The CDR3 loop is CANLGGEFSNQPQHF. The CDR3 region has the DNA TGTGCCAACTTAGGGGGCGAATTTAGCAATCAGCCCCAGCATTTT.

V is TRBV18 and J is TRBJ1-3, with TRBD1 matching 8 bases. J was trimmed by 4 bases and V by 3 bases; bases with no gene match: 8. The V gene's germline CDR1 is KGHSH and CDR2 LQKENI. The CDR3 has 16 residues. DNA for the CDR3: TGTGCCAGCTCACCCGAAGGACAGGGAACAGGAAACACCATATATTTT. Residues: CASSPEGQGTGNTIYF.

The chain joins TRBV5-1 to TRBJ1-1, with a possible D match to TRBD1 (5 bases). The CDR3 runs 17 residues. From germline, CDR1 is SGHRS and CDR2 YFSETQ. Trimming left V 0 bases short and J 1 base short, with 16 bases between. The CDR3 sequence: CASSLALWQGGNTEAFF. CDR3 DNA sequence: TGCGCCAGCAGCTTGGCCTTATGGCAGGGAGGGAACACTGAAGCTTTCTTT.

The rearrangement links TRBV28 to TRBJ2-7; 7 nucleotides agree with TRBD1. Per the germline V gene, CDR1 is MDHEN and CDR2 is SYDVKM. The CDR3 is 11 residues long. The trim removed 8 bases at V and 7 bases at J, leaving 5 bases unmatched. This CDR3 reads CASQTGREQYF. The CDR3 DNA sequence: TGTGCCAGCCAGACAGGGCGGGAGCAGTACTTC.

For this clone: The sample contains more than one DNA sequence encoding this CDR3. The V gene is TRBV30, the J gene TRBJ2-3; D may be TRBD2 (6 bases). V lost 2 bases and J 0 bases, leaving 9 bases between the germline ends. Germline V gene sequence: CDR1 GTSNPN, CDR2 SVGIG (reference sequence). The CDR3 sequence is 14 residues long. DNA of the CDR3: TGTGCCTGGAGTCGCGGGACTAGCACAGATACGCAGTATTTT. Translated: CAWSRGTSTDTQYF.

V and J are TRBV29-1 and TRBJ2-7; TRBD2 agrees at 8 bases. This CDR3 has 12 residues. Unmatched junction bases numbered 3, after V lost 6 bases and J lost 2 bases. Germline V gene data show CDR1 as SQVTM and CDR2 as ANQGSEA. This chain's CDR3 is CSVQRETYEQYF. The CDR3 DNA follows: TGCAGCGTCCAGCGGGAGACCTACGAGCAGTACTTC.

As DNA, the CDR3 is TGTGCCAGCAGTGGGGGACAGGGCGTAGAGACCCAGTACTTC. Its translation: CASSGGQGVETQYF. V and J are TRBV2 and TRBJ2-5; the match to TRBD1 covers 9 bases. The CDR3 contains 14 residues. The germline V gene encodes CDR1 SNHLY and CDR2 FYNNEI. V was clipped by 4 bases and J by 4 bases; unmatched bases: 4.

The chain carries TRBV5-5 and TRBJ2-1; 9 nucleotides line up with TRBD1. The V segment lost 4 bases and the J segment 6 bases; nucleotides outside the gene matches: 5. CDR3 length: 14 residues. Germline values: CDR1 SGHKS, CDR2 YYEKEE (reference sequence). The CDR3 DNA reads TGTGCCAGCAGCCGGGACAGGGAACGCAATGAGCAGTTCTTC. Amino acid sequence: CASSRDRERNEQFF.

The chain combines TRBV9 with TRBJ2-1, with TRBD1 identical over 8 bases. J lost 5 bases, V lost 4 bases, and 8 bases had no gene match. In germline, CDR1 is SGDLS, CDR2 YYNGEE. This CDR3 region has 15 residues. The CDR3: CASSRQGARDNEQFF. In nucleotides, the CDR3 is TGTGCCAGCAGCAGGCAGGGGGCTAGGGACAATGAGCAGTTCTTC.

The CDR3 spells CASSLMSDNSPLHF. The CDR3 nucleotides are TGTGCCAGCAGCTTAATGTCAGATAATTCACCCCTCCACTTT. The chain joins TRBV7-9 to TRBJ1-6; no clear D gene. CDR3 length: 14 amino acids. From germline, CDR1 is SEHNR and CDR2 FQNEAQ (reference sequence). V gave up 2 bases and J gave up 5 bases, with 7 bases separating them.

V and J are TRBV19 and TRBJ1-5; the D gene is possibly TRBD1 (5 bases). With 0 bases removed from V and 5 bases from J, the gap between germline ends came to 14 bases. The CDR3 loop spans 16 amino acids. Germline CDR1 reads LNHDA; CDR2 reads SQIVND (reference sequence). CDR3 region: CASSIEFKGADQPQHF. CDR3 nucleotides: TGTGCCAGTAGTATAGAATTCAAAGGGGCGGATCAGCCCCAGCATTTT.

This chain connects TRBV7-2 to TRBJ2-3; tentative D call: TRBD2 (5 bases). V gave up 3 bases and J gave up 2 bases, with 9 bases separating them. The CDR3 has 14 amino acids. The germline V gene encodes CDR1 SGHTA and CDR2 FQGNSA. CDR3 DNA: TGTGCCAGCAGCTTGACTATCAACACAGATACGCAGTATTTT. It translates to CASSLTINTDTQYF.

The J gene is TRBJ1-2, the V gene TRBV27, with D perhaps matching TRBD1 (6 bases). Trimming removed 6 bases from V and 1 base from J, with 9 bases in between. The germline CDR1 and CDR2 sequences are MNHEY and SMNVEV (reference sequence). This CDR3 is 13 amino acids long. CDR3 in amino acids: CASRPGHNYGYTF. CDR3 coding DNA: TGTGCCAGCAGACCGGGACATAACTATGGCTACACCTTC.

V gene TRBV27 combines with J gene TRBJ1-2; no clear D. Trimming cost V 5 bases and J 3 bases, with 10 bases left between them. Germline V gives CDR1 MNHEY, CDR2 SMNVEV (reference sequence). CDR3 size: 13 residues. The CDR3 reads CASSGPAYYGYTF. The CDR3 DNA sequence: TGTGCCAGCAGTGGGCCAGCCTACTATGGCTACACCTTC.

The V and J genes are TRBV2 and TRBJ1-6; possible D gene TRBD1, 5 bases. With 6 bases removed from V and 7 bases from J, the gap between germline ends came to 10 bases. There are 13 residues in the CDR3. CDR1 is SNHLY, CDR2 FYNNEI, per germline. The CDR3: CASSAGRNSPLHF. The CDR3 DNA follows: TGTGCCAGCAGCGCGGGGCGGAATTCACCCCTCCACTTT.

V gene TRBV5-8 combines with J gene TRBJ1-2, with unresolved D. V was shortened by 2 bases and J by 8 bases, with 4 bases between the two germline ends. The CDR3 has 10 residues. Germline CDR1 reads SGHTS; CDR2 reads YDEGEE. CDR3 bases: TGTGCCAGCAGCTTTGGCGGCTACACCTTC. As protein: CASSFGGYTF.

Comments on this clone: Other DNA sequences from this sample encode an identical CDR3 as well. The J gene is TRBJ1-1, the V gene TRBV4-3; D is unclear. The CDR3 sequence is 14 residues long. Trimming removed 0 bases at V and 4 bases at J, with 9 bases between. From germline, CDR1 is LGHNA and CDR2 YSLEER. CDR3 DNA: TGCGCCAGCAGCCAAGATCGGGGAGGCACTGAAGCTTTCTTT. As protein: CASSQDRGGTEAFF.

The V and J genes are TRBV19 and TRBJ2-7; TRBD2 matches 8 bases. Germline V gene data show CDR1 as LNHDA and CDR2 as SQIVND (reference sequence). Trimming at V came to 5 bases and at J to 4 bases, leaving 10 bases not matched to a gene. The CDR3 length is 15 residues. CDR3: CASSLSGSVGYEQYF. The CDR3 DNA follows: TGTGCCAGTAGTCTCAGCGGGAGTGTTGGGTACGAGCAGTACTTC.

The chain combines TRBV7-9 with TRBJ2-7; D possibly corresponds to TRBD1 (6 bases). The CDR3 extends over 13 amino acids. V gave up 5 bases and J gave up 4 bases, with 12 bases separating them. CDR1 and CDR2 (germline): SEHNR, FQNEAQ (reference sequence). The CDR3 reads CASSTLDRYEQYF. In DNA, the CDR3 is TGTGCCAGCAGCACCCTGGACAGATACGAGCAGTACTTC.